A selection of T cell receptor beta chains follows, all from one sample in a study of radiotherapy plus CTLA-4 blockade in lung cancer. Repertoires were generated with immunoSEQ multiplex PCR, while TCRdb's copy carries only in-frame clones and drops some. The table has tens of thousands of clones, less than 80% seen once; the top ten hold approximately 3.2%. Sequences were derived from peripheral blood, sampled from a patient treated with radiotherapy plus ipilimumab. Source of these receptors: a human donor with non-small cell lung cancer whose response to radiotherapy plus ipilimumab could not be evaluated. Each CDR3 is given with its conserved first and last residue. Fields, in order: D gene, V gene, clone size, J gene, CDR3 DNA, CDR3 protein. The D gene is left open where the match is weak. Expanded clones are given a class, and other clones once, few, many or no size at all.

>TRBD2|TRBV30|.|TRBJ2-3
TGTGCCTGGAGTGATAGCGGGGACCCTCGCACAGATACGCAGTATTTT
CAWSDSGDPRTDTQYF
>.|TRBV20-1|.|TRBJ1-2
TGCAGTGCATTAGTTAACTATGGCTACACCTTC
CSALVNYGYTF
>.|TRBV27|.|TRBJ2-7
TGTGCCAGCAGTTTAACAGGCAGCAAATACGAGCAGTACTTC
CASSLTGSKYEQYF
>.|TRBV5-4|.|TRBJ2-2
TGTGCCAGCAGCCCAACAGCTACGAACACCGGGGAGCTGTTTTTT
CASSPTATNTGELFF
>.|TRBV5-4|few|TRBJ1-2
TGTGCCAGCAGCTTGGTCTCTCAGGGGGGCTACACCTTC
CASSLVSQGGYTF
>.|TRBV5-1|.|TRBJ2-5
TGCGCCAGCAGCTTGGAGGGAGCAAGACAAACCCAGTACTTC
CASSLEGARQTQYF
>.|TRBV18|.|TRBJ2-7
TGTGCCAGCTCACCCAGATCTTCCTCCGACGAGCAGTACTTC
CASSPRSSSDEQYF
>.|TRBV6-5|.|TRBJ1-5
TGTGCCAGCAGTTCTCAGCGGGACAATCAGCCCCAGCATTTT
CASSSQRDNQPQHF
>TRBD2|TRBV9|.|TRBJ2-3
TGTGCCAGCAGCGTAGCTCCGCGGGGGGCAGGCACAGATACGCAGTATTTT
CASSVAPRGAGTDTQYF
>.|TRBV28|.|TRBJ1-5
TGTGCCAGCAACACGGGGGGGGCTGGCAATCAGCCCCAGCATTTT
CASNTGGAGNQPQHF
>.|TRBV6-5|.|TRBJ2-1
TGTGCCAGCAGTTACTCGAGGCAGGGGCGCGATGAGCAGTTCTTC
CASSYSRQGRDEQFF
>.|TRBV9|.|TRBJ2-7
TGTGCCAGCAGCCCAACCTACGAGCAGTACTTC
CASSPTYEQYF
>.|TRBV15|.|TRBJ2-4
TGTGCCACCAGCAGACCCCCGGACTCCCGACAAAACATTCAGTACTTC
CATSRPPDSRQNIQYF
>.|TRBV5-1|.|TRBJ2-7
TGCGCCAGCAGCTTACAGGCAGGGTTTGTTTACGAGCAGTACTTC
CASSLQAGFVYEQYF
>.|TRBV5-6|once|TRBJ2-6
TGTGCCAGCAGCTTGGCTCGAGTCCTCATTAAGGCCAACGTCCTGACTTTC
CASSLARVLIKANVLTF
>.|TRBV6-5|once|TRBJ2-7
TGTGCCAGCAGTTACGGGGACAACTCCTACGAGCAGTACTTC
CASSYGDNSYEQYF
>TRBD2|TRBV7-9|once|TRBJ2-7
TGTGCCAGCAGCCTACTAGCGGGAGAATCCTACGAGCAGTACTTC
CASSLLAGESYEQYF
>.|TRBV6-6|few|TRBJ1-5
TGTGCCAGCACGGCGGGCCGCGAAACCACCCCGGGGCATTTT
CASTAGRETTPGHF
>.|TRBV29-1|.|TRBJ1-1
TGCAGCGTTGAGTCTGGCAGGGGTGGGACTGAAGCTTTCTTT
CSVESGRGGTEAFF
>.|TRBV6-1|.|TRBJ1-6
TGTGCCAGCAGCGAAGGACTTTTTTCACCCCTCCACTTT
CASSEGLFSPLHF
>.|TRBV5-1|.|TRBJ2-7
TGCGCCAGCAGCTTGGGAGCCCGACCGGGCTACGAGCAGTACTTC
CASSLGARPGYEQYF
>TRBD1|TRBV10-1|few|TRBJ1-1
TGCGCCAGCAGCAGGGACAGAAGAGACACTGAAGCTTTCTTT
CASSRDRRDTEAFF
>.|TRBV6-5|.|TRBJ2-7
TGTGCCAGCAGTTTGGGCCCCCCGGACGAGCAGTACTTC
CASSLGPPDEQYF